These 20 T cell receptor beta chains originate from one sample sequenced in a study of identifying expanded T cells in peripheral blood. Repertoires were generated with immunoSEQ multiplex PCR, while TCRdb's copy carries only in-frame clones and drops some. Seen here are 110,000 or so clones, about 87% observed once, and the top ten hold about 8.6%. Sequencing was performed on blood. The receptors here all came from a person aged 18 to 75 in good health.

The chain recombines TRBV28 with TRBJ2-7, with a possible D match to TRBD1 (5 bases). V was cut by 8 bases and J by 1 base, with 9 bases left in between. The germline V gene has CDR1 MDHEN and CDR2 SYDVKM. CDR3 length: 12 amino acids. This chain's CDR3 is CASEDRSYEQYF. The DNA for the CDR3 is TGTGCCAGCGAAGACAGATCCTACGAGCAGTACTTC.

In DNA form, the CDR3 reads TGCGCCAGCAGTGGGGACAGGTCGGGGCCCCAGCATTTT. This codes for CASSGDRSGPQHF. This chain joins TRBV10-2 and TRBJ1-5; 8 positions match TRBD1. CDR3 size: 13 residues. Germline CDR1 and CDR2: WSHSY and SAAADI. J was trimmed by 9 bases and V by 4 bases; bases with no gene match: 5.

The chain employs TRBV30 and TRBJ2-7; TRBD2 might be the D (6 bases). Trimming shortened V by 0 bases and J by 4 bases, and 7 bases separated the two germline ends. The germline gives CDR1 GTSNPN, CDR2 SVGIG (reference sequence). The CDR3 has 12 amino acids. The CDR3 sequence: CAWSVAGYEQYF. The CDR3 DNA is TGTGCCTGGAGTGTAGCGGGTTACGAGCAGTACTTC.

V gene TRBV6-1 combines with J gene TRBJ1-2; 10 bases are a match to TRBD1. Unmatched junction bases numbered 5, after V lost 4 bases and J lost 6 bases. Germline values: CDR1 MNHNS, CDR2 SASEGT. CDR3 length: 14 amino acids. This chain's CDR3 is CASSGQGAEDGYTF. CDR3 in DNA: TGTGCCAGCAGTGGACAGGGGGCCGAGGATGGCTACACCTTC.

The chain couples TRBV11-2 to TRBJ2-2; 10 bases fit TRBD2. With V trimmed by 5 bases and J by 6 bases, 3 bases remained unmatched. This CDR3 comprises 14 residues. The germline V gene encodes CDR1 SGHAT and CDR2 FQNNGV. Written as DNA, the CDR3 is TGTGCCAGCAGCGAACTAGCGGGATCCGGGGAGCTGTTTTTT. Translating it yields CASSELAGSGELFF.

This sequence joins TRBV25-1 and TRBJ1-2, with no clear D. Germline CDR1 MGHDK, CDR2 SYGVNS. V was clipped by 1 base and J by 6 bases, with 3 bases between them. The length of the CDR3 is 11 residues. The CDR3 DNA sequence: TGTGCCAGCAGTGAATTTGATGGCTACACCTTC. Its translation: CASSEFDGYTF.

The chain has TRBV7-9 and TRBJ2-1; a possible D gene is TRBD2 (5 bases). Germline loops: CDR1 SEHNR, CDR2 FQNEAQ (reference sequence). The CDR3 loop spans 12 amino acids. V lost 2 bases, J lost 8 bases, and 7 bases lay in between. CDR3 region: CASSLTRDEQFF. CDR3 bases: TGTGCCAGCAGCTTAACGCGGGATGAGCAGTTCTTC.

The chain combines TRBV6-1 with TRBJ1-1; no clear D. There are 12 residues in the CDR3. Trimming removed 5 bases from V and 5 bases from J, with 9 bases in between. Germline V lookup: CDR1 MNHNS, CDR2 SASEGT. Written as DNA, the CDR3 is TGTGCCAGCAGTCTAGGGTGGACTGAAGCTTTCTTT. This translates into CASSLGWTEAFF.

The chain joins TRBV28 to TRBJ2-7, with 7 bases fitting TRBD1. Trimming at V came to 5 bases and at J to 3 bases, leaving 7 bases not matched to a gene. The CDR3 runs to 14 residues. Germline V gene sequence: CDR1 MDHEN, CDR2 SYDVKM. The CDR3 DNA reads TGTGCCAGCAGTAGGCAGGGGGAGAACTACGAGCAGTACTTC. Residues: CASSRQGENYEQYF. The entire variable domain, with the rest obtained from reference TRBV28 and TRBJ2-7, is as follows: DVKVTQSSRYLVKRTGEKVFLECVQDMDHENMFWYRQDPGLGLRLIYFSYDVKMKEKGDIPEGYSVSREKKERFSLILESASTNQTSMYLCASSRQGENYEQYFGPGTRLTVT.

With respect to this clone: Germline is not matched at one junction end, which may reflect a read error. The rearrangement links TRBV5-5 to TRBJ2-7; tentative D call: TRBD1 (6 bases). The CDR3 contains 12 residues. Germline lookup yields CDR1 SGHKS and CDR2 YYEKEE (reference sequence). This chain's CDR3 is CASSSSGAEGPF. The CDR3 bases are TGTGCCAGCAGCTCCTCAGGGGCAGAGGGGCCTTTC.

This clone was counted only a few times. Other DNA sequences in the sample encode the same CDR3. The chain is built from TRBV25-1 and TRBJ1-2; TRBD1 might be the D (5 bases). Trimming shortened V by 2 bases and J by 5 bases, and 12 bases separated the two germline ends. Germline V lookup: CDR1 MGHDK, CDR2 SYGVNS. This CDR3 has 14 amino acids. The CDR3 loop reads CASSELGGIYGYTF. DNA of the CDR3: TGTGCCAGCAGTGAACTGGGGGGAATTTATGGCTACACCTTC.

In this sample, this clone turned up a few times. The chain carries TRBV6-1 and TRBJ1-5; D uncertain. V lost 2 bases and J 1 base, leaving 6 bases between the germline ends. The CDR3 has 14 residues. Germline-derived CDR1 and CDR2 are MNHNS and SASEGT. This chain's CDR3 is CASSEYGSNQPQHF. In nucleotides, the CDR3 is TGTGCCAGCAGTGAATATGGGAGCAATCAGCCCCAGCATTTT.

The CDR3 nucleotides are TGTGCCAGCACCAGAGCGGGAGGGCCGGGGGAGACCCAGTACTTC. As protein: CASTRAGGPGETQYF. The chain is built from TRBV5-4 and TRBJ2-5; TRBD2 matches at 10 bases. This CDR3 has 15 amino acids. Germline assignment: CDR1 SGHNT and CDR2 YYREEE (reference sequence). Losses at the gene ends were 6 bases for V and 5 bases for J; bases not matched to a gene: 10.

This chain connects TRBV6-5 to TRBJ2-7, with 13 bases fitting TRBD2. Germline CDR1 MNHEY, CDR2 SVGAGI. The CDR3 contains 14 residues. V was pared by 7 bases and J by 4 bases, with 4 bases of the junction left unmatched. The CDR3 loop is CASKLGLAGYEQYF. For the CDR3, the DNA is TGTGCCAGCAAGTTGGGACTAGCGGGGTACGAGCAGTACTTC.

The chain combines TRBV18 with TRBJ1-4; 7 nucleotides align to TRBD1. V was clipped by 5 bases and J by 7 bases; unmatched bases: 10. Germline CDR1 reads KGHSH; CDR2 reads LQKENI. The CDR3 runs to 15 residues. The CDR3 region is CASSSDRVGPEKLFF. DNA of the CDR3: TGTGCCAGCTCATCTGACAGGGTGGGTCCTGAAAAACTGTTTTTT. The whole variable domain, filled in from reference TRBV18 and TRBJ1-4, reads NAGVMQNPRHLVRRRGQEARLRCSPMKGHSHVYWYRQLPEEGLKFMVYLQKENIIDESGMPKERFSAEFPKEGPSILRIQQVVRGDSAAYFCASSSDRVGPEKLFFGSGTQLSVL.

The sample holds one count of this clone. The chain combines TRBV11-2 with TRBJ2-7; the D is unclear. The V end was cut by 2 bases, the J end by 6 bases, with 11 bases between. Germline V lookup: CDR1 SGHAT, CDR2 FQNNGV. The CDR3 has 13 amino acids. CDR3 amino acids: CASSLLVAAEQYF. Here the CDR3 DNA reads TGTGCCAGCAGCTTACTCGTGGCGGCCGAGCAGTACTTC. The full variable domain, its missing parts supplied by reference TRBV11-2 and TRBJ2-7, is EAGVAQSPRYKIIEKRQSVAFWCNPISGHATLYWYQQILGQGPKLLIQFQNNGVVDDSQLPKDRFSAERLKGVDSTLKIQPAKLEDSAVYLCASSLLVAAEQYFGPGTRLTVT.

In this sample, this clone turned up a few times. This chain links TRBV6-5 with TRBJ1-1; a possible D gene is TRBD1 (6 bases). Trimming removed 6 bases at V and 2 bases at J, with 13 bases between. Germline V CDR1 and CDR2: MNHEY, SVGAGI. The CDR3 covers 14 residues. CDR3 loop: CASRALTGNTEAFF. The DNA for the CDR3 is TGTGCCAGCAGAGCTTTGACAGGTAACACTGAAGCTTTCTTT.

This clone was seen a few times. This rearrangement joins TRBV6-5 to TRBJ1-2; TRBD1 might be the D (5 bases). The germline V gene has CDR1 MNHEY and CDR2 SVGAGI. V was cut by 6 bases and J by 3 bases, with 14 bases left in between. The CDR3 is made up of 14 amino acids. The DNA of the CDR3 is TGTGCCAGCAGCCCCCCCGACAGTCACTATGGCTACACCTTC. Protein: CASSPPDSHYGYTF.

V gene TRBV4-2 combines with J gene TRBJ2-3; D gene ambiguous. Trimming cost V 4 bases and J 3 bases, with 8 bases left between them. Germline V CDR1 and CDR2: LGHNA, YNFKEQ. This CDR3 spans 13 amino acids. Here the CDR3 reads CASSPRTTDTQYF. For the CDR3, the DNA is TGTGCCAGCAGCCCCCGCACGACAGATACGCAGTATTTT.

This clone was recorded once. The chain's CDR3 is CASSLRLAGEETQYF. CDR3 in DNA: TGTGCCAGCAGCTTACGACTAGCGGGGGAAGAGACCCAGTACTTC. The rearrangement uses TRBV7-2 and TRBJ2-5; 12 bases match TRBD2. Trimming cost V 2 bases and J 3 bases; bases outside gene matches: 1. Germline lookup yields CDR1 SGHTA and CDR2 FQGNSA. The CDR3 sequence is 15 residues long.